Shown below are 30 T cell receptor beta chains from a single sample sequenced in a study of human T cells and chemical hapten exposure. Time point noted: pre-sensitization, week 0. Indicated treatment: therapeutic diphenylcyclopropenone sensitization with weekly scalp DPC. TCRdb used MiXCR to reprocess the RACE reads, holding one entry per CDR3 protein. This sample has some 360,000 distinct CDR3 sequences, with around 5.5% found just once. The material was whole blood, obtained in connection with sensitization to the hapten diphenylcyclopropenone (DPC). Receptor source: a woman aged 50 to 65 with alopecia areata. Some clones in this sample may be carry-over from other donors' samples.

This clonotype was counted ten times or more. This CDR3 reads CASSLYRDRGHGELFF. The CDR3 region has the DNA TGTGCCAGCAGCTTATACCGGGACAGGGGCCACGGGGAGCTGTTTTTT. This chain joins TRBV7-6 and TRBJ2-2, with 10 positions matching TRBD1. Trimming at V came to 2 bases and at J to 7 bases, leaving 7 bases not matched to a gene. The CDR3 covers 16 residues. Germline lookup yields CDR1 SGHVS and CDR2 FNYEAQ.

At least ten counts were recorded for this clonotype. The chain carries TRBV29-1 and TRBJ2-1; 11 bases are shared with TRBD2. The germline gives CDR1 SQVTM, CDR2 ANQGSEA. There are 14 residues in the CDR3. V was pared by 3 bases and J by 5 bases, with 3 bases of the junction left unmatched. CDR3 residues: CSVETSGAHNEQFF. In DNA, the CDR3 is TGCAGCGTTGAGACTAGCGGGGCACACAATGAGCAGTTCTTC.

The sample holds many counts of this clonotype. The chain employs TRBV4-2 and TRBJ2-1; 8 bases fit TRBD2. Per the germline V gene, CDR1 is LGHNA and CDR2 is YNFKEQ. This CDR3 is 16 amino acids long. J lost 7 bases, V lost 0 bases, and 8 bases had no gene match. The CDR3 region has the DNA TGTGCCAGCAGCCAAGAAGTAGCGGGGAATATGAATGAGCAGTTCTTC. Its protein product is CASSQEVAGNMNEQFF.

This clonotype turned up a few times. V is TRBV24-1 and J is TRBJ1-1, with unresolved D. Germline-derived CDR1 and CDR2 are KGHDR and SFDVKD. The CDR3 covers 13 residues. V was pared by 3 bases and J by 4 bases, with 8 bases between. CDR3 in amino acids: CATSDPLFTEAFF. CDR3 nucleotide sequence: TGTGCCACCAGTGATCCTCTGTTCACTGAAGCTTTCTTT.

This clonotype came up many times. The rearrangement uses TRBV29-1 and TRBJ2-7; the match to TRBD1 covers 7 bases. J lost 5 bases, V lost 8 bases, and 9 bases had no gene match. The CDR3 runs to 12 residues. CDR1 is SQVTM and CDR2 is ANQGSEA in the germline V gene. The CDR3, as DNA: TGCAGCACCCGACAGGGTCCCCACGAGCAGTACTTC. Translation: CSTRQGPHEQYF.

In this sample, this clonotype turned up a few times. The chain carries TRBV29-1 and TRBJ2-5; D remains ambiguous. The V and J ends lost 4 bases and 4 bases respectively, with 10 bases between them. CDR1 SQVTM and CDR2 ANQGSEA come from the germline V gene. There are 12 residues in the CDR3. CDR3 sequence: CSVGRQGETQYF. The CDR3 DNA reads TGCAGCGTTGGGAGACAAGGAGAGACCCAGTACTTC.

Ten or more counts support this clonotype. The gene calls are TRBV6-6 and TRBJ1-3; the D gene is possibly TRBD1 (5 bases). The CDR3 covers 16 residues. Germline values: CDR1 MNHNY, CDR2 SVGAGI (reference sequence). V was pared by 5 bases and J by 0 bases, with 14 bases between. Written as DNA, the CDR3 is TGTGCCAGCAGTGCCACGGACGGGGCCTCTGGAAACACCATATATTTT. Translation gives CASSATDGASGNTIYF.

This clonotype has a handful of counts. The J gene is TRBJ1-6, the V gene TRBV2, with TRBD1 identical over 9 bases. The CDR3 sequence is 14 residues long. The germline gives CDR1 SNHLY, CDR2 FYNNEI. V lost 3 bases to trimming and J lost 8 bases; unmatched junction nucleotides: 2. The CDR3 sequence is CASSDRQGDSPLHF. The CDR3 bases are TGTGCCAGCAGTGATCGACAGGGGGATTCACCCCTCCACTTT. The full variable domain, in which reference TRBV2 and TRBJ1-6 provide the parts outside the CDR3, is EPEVTQTPSHQVTQMGQEVILRCVPISNHLYFYWYRQILGQKVEFLVSFYNNEISEKSEIFDDQFSVERPDGSNFTLKIRSTKLEDSAMYFCASSDRQGDSPLHFGNGTRLTVT.

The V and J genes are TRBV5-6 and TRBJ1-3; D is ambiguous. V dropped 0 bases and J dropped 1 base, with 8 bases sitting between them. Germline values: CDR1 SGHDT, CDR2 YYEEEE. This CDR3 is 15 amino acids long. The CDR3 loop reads CASSLGGVSGNTIYF. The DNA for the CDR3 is TGTGCCAGCAGCTTGGGCGGGGTATCTGGAAACACCATATATTTT.

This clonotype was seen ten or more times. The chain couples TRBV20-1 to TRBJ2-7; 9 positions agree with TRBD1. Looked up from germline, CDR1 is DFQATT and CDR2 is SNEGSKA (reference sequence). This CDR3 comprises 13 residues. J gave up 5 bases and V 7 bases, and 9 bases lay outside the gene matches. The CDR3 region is CSVPGQGRNEQYF. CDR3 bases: TGCAGTGTTCCGGGACAGGGTAGGAACGAGCAGTACTTC.

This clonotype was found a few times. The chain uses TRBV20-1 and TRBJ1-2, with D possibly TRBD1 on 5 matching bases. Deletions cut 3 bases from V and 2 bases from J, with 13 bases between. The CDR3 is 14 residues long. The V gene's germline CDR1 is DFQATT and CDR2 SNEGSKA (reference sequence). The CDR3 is CSARESGRNYGYTF. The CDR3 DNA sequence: TGCAGTGCTAGGGAATCAGGGAGGAACTATGGCTACACCTTC.

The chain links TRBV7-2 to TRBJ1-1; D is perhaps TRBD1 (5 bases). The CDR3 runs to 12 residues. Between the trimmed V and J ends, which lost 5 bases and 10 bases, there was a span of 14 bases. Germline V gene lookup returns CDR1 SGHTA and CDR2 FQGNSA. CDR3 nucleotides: TGTGCCAGCAGCCCGTCAGGGTTTGGAGCTTTCTTT. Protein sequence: CASSPSGFGAFF.

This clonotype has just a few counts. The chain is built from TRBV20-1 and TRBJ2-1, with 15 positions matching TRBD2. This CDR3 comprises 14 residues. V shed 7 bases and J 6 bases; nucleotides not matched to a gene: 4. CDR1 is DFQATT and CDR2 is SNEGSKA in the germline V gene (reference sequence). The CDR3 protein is CSGTSGGAGNEQFF. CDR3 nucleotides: TGCAGTGGGACTAGCGGGGGGGCTGGCAATGAGCAGTTCTTC.

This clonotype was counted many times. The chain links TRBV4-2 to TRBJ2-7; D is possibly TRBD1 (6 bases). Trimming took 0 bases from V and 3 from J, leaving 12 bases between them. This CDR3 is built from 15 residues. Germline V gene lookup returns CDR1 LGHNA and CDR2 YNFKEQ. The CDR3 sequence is CASSQEGARVYEQYF. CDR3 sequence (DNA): TGTGCCAGCAGCCAAGAGGGGGCGAGAGTCTACGAGCAGTACTTC.

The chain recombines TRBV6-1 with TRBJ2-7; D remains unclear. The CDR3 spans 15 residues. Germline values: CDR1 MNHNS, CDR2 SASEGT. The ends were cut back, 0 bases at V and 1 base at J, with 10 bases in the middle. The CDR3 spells CASSEALEQSYEQYF. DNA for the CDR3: TGTGCCAGCAGTGAAGCGCTTGAACAGTCCTACGAGCAGTACTTC.

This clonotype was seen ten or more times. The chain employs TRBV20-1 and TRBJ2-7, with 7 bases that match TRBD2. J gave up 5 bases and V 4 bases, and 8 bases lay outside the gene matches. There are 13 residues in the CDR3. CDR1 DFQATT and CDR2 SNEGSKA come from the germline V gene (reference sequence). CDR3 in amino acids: CSATYLAAHEQYF. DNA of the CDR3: TGCAGTGCTACCTACCTAGCGGCCCACGAGCAGTACTTC.

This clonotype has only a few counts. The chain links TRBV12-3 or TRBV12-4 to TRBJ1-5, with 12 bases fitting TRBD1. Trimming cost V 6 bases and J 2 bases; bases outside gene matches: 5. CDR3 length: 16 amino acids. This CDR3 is CASRGTGGAGNQPQHF. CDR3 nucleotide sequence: TGTGCCAGCAGAGGGACAGGGGGCGCGGGCAATCAGCCCCAGCATTTT.

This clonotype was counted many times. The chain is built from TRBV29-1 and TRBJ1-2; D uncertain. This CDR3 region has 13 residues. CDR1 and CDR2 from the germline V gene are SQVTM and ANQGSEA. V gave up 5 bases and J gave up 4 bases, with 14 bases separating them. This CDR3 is CSVIKEVGYGYTF. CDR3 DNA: TGCAGCGTTATAAAGGAAGTGGGCTATGGCTACACCTTC.

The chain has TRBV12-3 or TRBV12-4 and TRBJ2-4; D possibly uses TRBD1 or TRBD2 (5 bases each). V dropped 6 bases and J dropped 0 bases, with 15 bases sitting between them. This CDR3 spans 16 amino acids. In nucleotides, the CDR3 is TGTGCCAGCAGACGAACAGGAGGACTAGCCAAAAACATTCAGTACTTC. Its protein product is CASRRTGGLAKNIQYF.

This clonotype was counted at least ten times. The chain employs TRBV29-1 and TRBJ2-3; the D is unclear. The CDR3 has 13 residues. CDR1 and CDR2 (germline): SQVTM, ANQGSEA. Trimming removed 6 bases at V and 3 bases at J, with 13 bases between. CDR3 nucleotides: TGCAGCGTCGATACGGCAACGACAGATACGCAGTATTTT. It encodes CSVDTATTDTQYF.

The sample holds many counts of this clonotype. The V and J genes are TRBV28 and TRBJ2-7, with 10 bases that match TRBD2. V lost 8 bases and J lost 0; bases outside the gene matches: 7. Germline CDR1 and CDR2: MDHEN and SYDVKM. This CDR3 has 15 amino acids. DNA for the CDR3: TGTGCCAGCGGAGGACTAGCGGATAGCTCCTACGAGCAGTACTTC. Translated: CASGGLADSSYEQYF.

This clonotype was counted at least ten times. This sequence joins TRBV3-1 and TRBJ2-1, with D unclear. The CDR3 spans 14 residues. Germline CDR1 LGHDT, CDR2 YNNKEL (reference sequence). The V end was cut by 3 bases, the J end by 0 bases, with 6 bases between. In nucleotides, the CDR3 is TGTGCCAGCAGCCAGTTCAACTCCTACAATGAGCAGTTCTTC. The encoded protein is CASSQFNSYNEQFF.

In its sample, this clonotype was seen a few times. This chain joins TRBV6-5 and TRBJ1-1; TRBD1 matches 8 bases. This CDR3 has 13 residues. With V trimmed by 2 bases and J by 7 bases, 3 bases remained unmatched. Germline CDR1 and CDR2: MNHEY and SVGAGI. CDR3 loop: CASSYHGQGEAFF. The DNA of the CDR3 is TGTGCCAGCAGTTACCACGGACAGGGTGAAGCTTTCTTT.

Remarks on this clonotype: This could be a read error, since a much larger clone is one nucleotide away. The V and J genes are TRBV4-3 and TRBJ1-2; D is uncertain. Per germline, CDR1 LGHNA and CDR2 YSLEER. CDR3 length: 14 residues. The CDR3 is CASRQESGPYGYTF. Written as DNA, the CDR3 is TGCGCCAGCAGACAAGAGTCAGGACCCTATGGCTACACCTTC.

The DNA of the CDR3 is TGTGCCATCAGTGGATCGACTAGCGGGTCCACAGATACGCAGTATTTT. Its protein product is CAISGSTSGSTDTQYF. This chain connects TRBV10-3 to TRBJ2-3, with 10 bases lining up with TRBD2. Germline CDR1 is ENHRY and CDR2 is SYGVKD. The V gene end was trimmed by 4 bases and the J gene end by 2 bases; junction bases not matched to a gene: 6. The CDR3 length is 16 residues.

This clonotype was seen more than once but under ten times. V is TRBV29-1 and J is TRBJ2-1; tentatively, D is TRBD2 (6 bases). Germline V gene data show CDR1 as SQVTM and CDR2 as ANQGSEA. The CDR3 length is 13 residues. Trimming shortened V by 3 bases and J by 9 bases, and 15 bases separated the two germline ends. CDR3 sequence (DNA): TGCAGCGTTGAGGGACTTAAGAAGGGTGAGCAGTTCTTC. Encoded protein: CSVEGLKKGEQFF.

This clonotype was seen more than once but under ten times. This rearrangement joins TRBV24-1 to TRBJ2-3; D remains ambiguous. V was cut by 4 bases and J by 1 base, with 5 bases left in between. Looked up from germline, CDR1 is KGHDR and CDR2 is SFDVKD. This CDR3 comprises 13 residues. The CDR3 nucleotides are TGTGCCACCAGTGAACCCGGCACAGATACGCAGTATTTT. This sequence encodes CATSEPGTDTQYF.

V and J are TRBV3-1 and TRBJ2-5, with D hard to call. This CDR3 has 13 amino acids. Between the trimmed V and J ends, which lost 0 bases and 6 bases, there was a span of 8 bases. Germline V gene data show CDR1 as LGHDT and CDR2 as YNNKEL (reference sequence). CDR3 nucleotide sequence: TGTGCCAGCAGCCAAGATCTGAGGCAGACCCAGTACTTC. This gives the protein CASSQDLRQTQYF.

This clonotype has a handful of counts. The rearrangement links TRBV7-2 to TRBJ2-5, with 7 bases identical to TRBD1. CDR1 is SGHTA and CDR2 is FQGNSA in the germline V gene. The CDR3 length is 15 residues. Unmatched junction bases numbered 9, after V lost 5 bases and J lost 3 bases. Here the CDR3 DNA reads TGTGCCAGCAGCCCACTAGGAACAGGGGAAGAGACCCAGTACTTC. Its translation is CASSPLGTGEETQYF.

Here the CDR3 reads CSARVGGTDTQYF. The CDR3 DNA reads TGCAGTGCTAGAGTCGGCGGGACAGATACGCAGTATTTT. The V gene is TRBV20-1, the J gene TRBJ2-3; D is perhaps TRBD2 (5 bases). V lost 1 base, J lost 3 bases, and 8 bases lay in between. Germline V gives CDR1 DFQATT, CDR2 SNEGSKA (reference sequence). There are 13 residues in the CDR3.